Below are 2 T cell receptor beta chains sequenced from a single sample in a study of T cell changes during pregnancy in multiple sclerosis. Assay: immunoSEQ multiplex PCR; the TCRdb copy retains only in-frame clones and omits some. The sample has fewer than 85,000 clones, 85% to 95% seen once. Sequenced material: peripheral blood, taken in the third trimester of pregnancy. All receptors derive from a female donor with multiple sclerosis, enrolled in a pregnancy study.

This chain's CDR3 is CASSEVPTSTGELFF. The CDR3 DNA is TGTGCCAGCAGTGAAGTCCCTACTTCCACCGGGGAGCTGTTTTTT. The rearrangement uses TRBV6-1 and TRBJ2-2, with D unresolved. Trimming stripped 1 base from V and 4 bases from J, with 10 bases between. Germline V gene data show CDR1 as MNHNS and CDR2 as SASEGT. The CDR3 has 15 residues.

The chain carries TRBV7-3 and TRBJ2-1; 8 nucleotides agree with TRBD2. In germline, CDR1 is SGHTA, CDR2 FQGTGA. There are 18 residues in the CDR3. J gave up 4 bases and V 0 bases, and 11 bases lay outside the gene matches. CDR3: CASSLTFSRGDQYNEQFF. The CDR3 DNA follows: TGTGCCAGCAGCTTAACGTTTTCGCGGGGGGACCAATACAATGAGCAGTTCTTC.